The present TCR beta chain was sequenced within a study of blood T cell repertoires in COVID-19. Study as a whole: T cells, B-cell-depleted T cells, or PBMCs provided the cDNA or gDNA that served as material.

The CDR3 runs 16 residues. Germline-derived CDR1 and CDR2 are KGHSH and LQKENI. Trimming pared 6 bases from V and 1 base from J, leaving 18 bases between. In the original workflow: Estimates of nucleated cell counts were drawn from the amplification of reference gene primers. The protocol was immunoSEQ multiplex PCR, while the TCRdb copy is restricted to in-frame clones and leaves out a portion. Clonal size and the V and J genes are those of that table, whereas D and trimming came from the DNA. The sample includes about 28,000 clones, less than 80% of them seen just once. The sample holds one count of this clone.

The sequence was obtained from a boy aged 2 to 9 with active or convalescent COVID-19. The sample was peripheral blood. The chain recombines TRBV18 with TRBJ2-5; the D gene is possibly TRBD2 (7 bases). CDR3 in amino acids: CASSLETRGAQETQYF. As DNA, the CDR3 is TGTGCCAGCTCCCTGGAAACACGGGGGGCCCAAGAGACCCAGTACTTC.